This is a list of T cell receptor beta chains from one sample in a study of OX40 agonist ivuxolimab in advanced cancers. Data came from immunoSEQ multiplex PCR; TCRdb stores just in-frame clones and leaves some out. This table holds about 77,000 clones, 90% to 95% found once. The sequencing used CD4+ or CD8+ T cells sorted from blood, collected in a trial of the OX40 agonist ivuxolimab. These receptors were collected from an adult with an advanced solid tumor such as melanoma, head and neck, liver or kidney cancer. Both conserved end residues are part of each CDR3.

V gene: TRBV19; J gene: TRBJ1-1; CDR3 protein: CASSIGQNTEAFF
V gene: TRBV7-9; J gene: TRBJ2-5; CDR3 protein: CASSLVGAETQYF
V gene: TRBV7-9; J gene: TRBJ1-2; CDR3 protein: CASSLGGLGHREDYGYTF
V gene: TRBV5-1; J gene: TRBJ1-2; CDR3 protein: CASSPPEGNYGYTF
V gene: TRBV28; J gene: TRBJ2-3; CDR3 protein: CASRAGGGSDTQYF
V gene: TRBV28; J gene: TRBJ1-4; CDR3 protein: CASINGQDAGEKLFF
V gene: TRBV6-6; J gene: TRBJ2-5; CDR3 protein: CASSLGLAGGETQYF
V gene: TRBV29-1; J gene: TRBJ1-1; CDR3 protein: CSVEEAFF
V gene: TRBV30; J gene: TRBJ1-4; CDR3 protein: CAWNPGGEKLFF
V gene: TRBV5-1; J gene: TRBJ1-4; CDR3 protein: CASSLGQGSEKLFF
V gene: TRBV4-3; J gene: TRBJ1-1; CDR3 protein: CASSQRGVSEAFF
V gene: TRBV5-1; J gene: TRBJ2-1; CDR3 protein: CASSGTSGRVGNEQFF
V gene: TRBV28; J gene: TRBJ2-7; CDR3 protein: CASRSNEQYF
V gene: TRBV10-2; J gene: TRBJ2-5; CDR3 protein: CASRWEGRETQYF
V gene: TRBV6-5; J gene: TRBJ1-1; CDR3 protein: CASSLGQAGTEAFF
V gene: TRBV2; J gene: TRBJ2-5; CDR3 protein: CASNRLAGGPGETQYF
V gene: TRBV28; J gene: TRBJ1-4; CDR3 protein: CASSFSGGTNEKLFF
V gene: TRBV5-8; J gene: TRBJ2-5; CDR3 protein: CASSPGSHRAQETQYF
V gene: TRBV4-3; J gene: TRBJ2-7; CDR3 protein: CASSQDLAGTYEQYF
V gene: TRBV23-1; J gene: TRBJ2-7; CDR3 protein: CASSQLQGGRAYEQYF
V gene: TRBV10-3; J gene: TRBJ2-4; CDR3 protein: CAISGSGTKNIQYF
V gene: TRBV19; J gene: TRBJ1-5; CDR3 protein: CASSIIGTGLDQPQHF
V gene: TRBV21-1; J gene: TRBJ1-5; CDR3 protein: CASSKEAAMGNQPQHF
V gene: TRBV28; J gene: TRBJ2-3; CDR3 protein: CASSQTGARLYTDTQYF
V gene: TRBV6-4; J gene: TRBJ2-2; CDR3 protein: CASSQVSGELFF
V gene: TRBV19; J gene: TRBJ1-1; CDR3 protein: CASIPTSMNTEAFF
V gene: TRBV7-2; J gene: TRBJ1-1; CDR3 protein: CASSLRSTEAFF
V gene: TRBV28; J gene: TRBJ1-4; CDR3 protein: CASSLSAAGEKLFF
V gene: TRBV5-5; J gene: TRBJ1-4; CDR3 protein: CASSLYPGSTNEKLFF
V gene: TRBV7-2; J gene: TRBJ1-4; CDR3 protein: CASSLVAGVGEKLFF
V gene: TRBV9; J gene: TRBJ2-5; CDR3 protein: CASSQGLLETQYF
V gene: TRBV9; J gene: TRBJ2-1; CDR3 protein: CASSESGGAPGEQFF
V gene: TRBV7-2; J gene: TRBJ2-3; CDR3 protein: CASSLPGLAGGGDTQYF
V gene: TRBV19; J gene: TRBJ1-2; CDR3 protein: CASSILRQGMTYGYTF